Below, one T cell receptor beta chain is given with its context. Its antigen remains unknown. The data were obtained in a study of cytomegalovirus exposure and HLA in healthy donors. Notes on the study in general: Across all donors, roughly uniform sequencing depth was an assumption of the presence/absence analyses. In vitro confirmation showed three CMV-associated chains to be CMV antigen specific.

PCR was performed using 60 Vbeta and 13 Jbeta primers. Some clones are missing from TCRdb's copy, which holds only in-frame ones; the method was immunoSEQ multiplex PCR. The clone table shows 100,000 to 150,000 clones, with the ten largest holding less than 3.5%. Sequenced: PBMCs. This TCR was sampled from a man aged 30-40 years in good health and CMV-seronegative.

The CDR3 DNA sequence: TGTGCCAGTAGTCTGATGGGACAGGGAGACTATGGCTACACCTTC. This encodes CASSLMGQGDYGYTF. J is TRBJ1-2 and V is TRBV19; 9 bases map to TRBD1. Per the germline V gene, CDR1 is LNHDA and CDR2 is SQIVND (reference sequence). The CDR3 spans 15 residues. Trimming took 5 bases from V and 3 from J; bases not matched to a gene: 7.